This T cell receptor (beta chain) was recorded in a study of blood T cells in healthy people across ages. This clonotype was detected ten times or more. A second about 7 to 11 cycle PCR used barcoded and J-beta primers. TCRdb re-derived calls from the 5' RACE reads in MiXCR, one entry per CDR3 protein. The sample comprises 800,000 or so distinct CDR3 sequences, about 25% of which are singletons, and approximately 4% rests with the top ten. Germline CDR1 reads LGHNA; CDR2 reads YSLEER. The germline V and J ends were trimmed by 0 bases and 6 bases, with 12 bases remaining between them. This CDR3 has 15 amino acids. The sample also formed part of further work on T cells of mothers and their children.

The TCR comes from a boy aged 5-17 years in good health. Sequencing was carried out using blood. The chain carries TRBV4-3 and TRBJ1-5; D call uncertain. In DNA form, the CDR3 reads TGCGCCAGCAGCCAAGATCTTAGGGTACGTCAGCCCCAGCATTTT. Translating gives CASSQDLRVRQPQHF.